This paragraph reports one T cell receptor (beta chain). Germline V gives CDR1 MGHDK, CDR2 SYGVNS. The CDR3 sequence is 15 residues long. After removal of 2 bases from V and 4 bases from J, the junction contained 5 bases not matched to a gene. This record comes from a study of T cell responses to AZD1222 COVID-19 vaccine. TCRdb's copy holds only in-frame clones and misses some; the assay was immunoSEQ multiplex PCR. The sample has 150,000 to 200,000 clones, around 90% seen once. The starting material was peripheral blood, obtained 28 days after the second AZD1222 dose. This chain connects TRBV25-1 to TRBJ2-1, with 7 bases matching TRBD1. The sequence was collected from an adult who received the AZD1222 COVID-19 vaccine. The CDR3 region is CASSETGTAYNEQFF. The CDR3, as DNA: TGTGCCAGCAGTGAAACCGGGACAGCATACAATGAGCAGTTCTTC.